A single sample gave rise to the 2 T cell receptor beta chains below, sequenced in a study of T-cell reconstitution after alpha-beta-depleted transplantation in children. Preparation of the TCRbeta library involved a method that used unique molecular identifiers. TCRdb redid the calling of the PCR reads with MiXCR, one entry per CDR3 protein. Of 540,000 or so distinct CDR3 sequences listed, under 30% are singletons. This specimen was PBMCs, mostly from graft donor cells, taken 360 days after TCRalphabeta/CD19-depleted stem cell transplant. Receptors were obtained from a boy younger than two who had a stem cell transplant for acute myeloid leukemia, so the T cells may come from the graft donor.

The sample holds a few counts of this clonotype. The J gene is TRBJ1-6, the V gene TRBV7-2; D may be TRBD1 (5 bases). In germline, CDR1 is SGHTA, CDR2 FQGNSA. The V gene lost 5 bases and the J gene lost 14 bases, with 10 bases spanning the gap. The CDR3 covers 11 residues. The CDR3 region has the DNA TGTGCCAGCAGCCCGGGACGGGCCCTCCACTTT. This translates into CASSPGRALHF.

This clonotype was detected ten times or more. CDR3 sequence: CASSYSGRSSYNEQFF. The DNA for the CDR3 is TGTGCCAGCAGTTACTCGGGGCGGAGCTCCTACAATGAGCAGTTCTTC. The chain is built from TRBV6-5 and TRBJ2-1; perhaps TRBD1 as D (5 bases). V gave up 0 bases and J gave up 0 bases, with 9 bases separating them. The germline V gene encodes CDR1 MNHEY and CDR2 SVGAGI. This CDR3 is built from 16 residues.